This TCR beta chain was profiled in a study of cytotoxic CD8 clonotypes in ibrutinib-treated CLL. Study-level information: In all, about 11 patients were relapsed/refractory, approximately 16 were treatment-naive and roughly 18 were IGHV unmutated. Recorded responses included approximately 25 partial and 2 complete; following median approximately 5.5 years, roughly 15 stayed remitted and around 12 progressed.

As concerns this clone: The antigen remains undetermined.

Findings and limits, study-wide: Baseline clonality, higher than in age-matched healthy donors, tracked circulating CD8+ T-cell counts. Sustained-remission and progressing patients had different sampling times.

V was clipped by 7 bases and J by 6 bases; unmatched bases: 9. In germline, CDR1 is MNHNS, CDR2 SASEGT. This CDR3 is built from 15 residues. Only in-frame clones appear in the TCRdb table, and some are missing; sequencing was by immunoSEQ multiplex PCR. The sample contains approximately 100,000 clones, around 80% of which appear only once. The sample consisted of PBMCs, taken after 12 months of ibrutinib treatment. The J gene is TRBJ2-1, the V gene TRBV6-1, with 10 bases lining up with TRBD1. This TCR was sampled from a human donor with chronic lymphocytic leukemia. The CDR3 loop reads CASIVPGQGTNEQFF. CDR3 DNA: TGTGCCAGCATAGTACCGGGACAGGGGACCAATGAGCAGTTCTTC.